A single TCR beta chain is shown here with its context. This sample was taken from a study of monozygotic twins with inflammatory bowel disease. Each TCR library consumed approximately 3.5 ug of total RNA. Making cDNA involved eight separate reactions per sample. Through template switching, UMIs that included a 6-nucleotide sample barcode were added. Using TCRalpha and TCRbeta cDNA, the researchers carried out two nested PCRs that lasted around 15 and 10 cycles. TCRdb reprocessed the 5' RACE reads and keeps a single row for each CDR3 protein, giving no DNA. With approximately 420,000 distinct CDR3 sequences in the sample, the ten largest clones hold 2% to 2.5%. The CDR3 length is 14 residues. CDR1 is MNHNY, CDR2 SVGAGI, per germline (reference sequence).

The V and J genes are TRBV6-6 and TRBJ1-1; with no DNA, the TCRdb D assignment of TRBD1 cannot be verified. The receptor was derived from a human donor with ulcerative colitis or Crohn's disease, or a healthy co-twin of an affected twin (not recorded which). Sequencing input: blood. The CDR3 sequence: CASSYSQGWTEAFF.